This T cell receptor beta chain is drawn from a study of T cells after yellow fever vaccination. Trimming stripped 5 bases from V and 2 bases from J, with 7 bases between. CDR3 length: 13 residues. Per germline, CDR1 LGHNA and CDR2 YNFKEQ. TCR cDNA was made by 5'RACE template switching, adding a universal primer site and UMIs. TCRdb passed the 5' RACE reads through MiXCR, listing each CDR3 protein once. There are some 300,000 distinct CDR3 sequences in the sample; 7.5% to 9% occur only once, and about 3% lies in the top ten. This clonotype was found many times. The chain has TRBV4-2 and TRBJ1-3; D is ambiguous. The starting material was CD4+ T cells sorted from PBMCs, obtained 5 days after the yellow fever booster vaccination. The clonotype originates from a man between 18 and 29 years old who received the YFV17D yellow fever vaccine. In nucleotides, the CDR3 is TGTGCCAGCAGCGAAACCACTGGAAACACCATATATTTT. Its protein is CASSETTGNTIYF.